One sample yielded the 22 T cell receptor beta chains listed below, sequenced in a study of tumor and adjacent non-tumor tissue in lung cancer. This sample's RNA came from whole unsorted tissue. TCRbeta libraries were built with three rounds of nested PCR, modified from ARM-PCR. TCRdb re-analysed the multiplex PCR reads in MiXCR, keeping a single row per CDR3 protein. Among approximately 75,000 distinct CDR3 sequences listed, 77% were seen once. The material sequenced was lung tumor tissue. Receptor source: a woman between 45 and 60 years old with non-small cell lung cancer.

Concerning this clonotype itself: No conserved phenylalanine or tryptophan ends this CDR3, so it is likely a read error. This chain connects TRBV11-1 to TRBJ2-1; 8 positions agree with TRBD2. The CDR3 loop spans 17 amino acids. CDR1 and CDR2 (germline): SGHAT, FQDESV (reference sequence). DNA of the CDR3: TGTGCCAGCAGCTTAGGGACTAGCAGCGGCTCCTACAAAGAGCAGTTCTCC. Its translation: CASSLGTSSGSYKEQFS.

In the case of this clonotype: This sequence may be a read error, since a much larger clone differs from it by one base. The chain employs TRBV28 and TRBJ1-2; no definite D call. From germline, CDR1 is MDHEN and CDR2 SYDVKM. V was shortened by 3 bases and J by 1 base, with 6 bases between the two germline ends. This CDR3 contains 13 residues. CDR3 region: CASSLNLNYGYTF. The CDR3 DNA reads TGTGCCAGCAGTTTGAACCTTAACTATGGCTACACCTTC.

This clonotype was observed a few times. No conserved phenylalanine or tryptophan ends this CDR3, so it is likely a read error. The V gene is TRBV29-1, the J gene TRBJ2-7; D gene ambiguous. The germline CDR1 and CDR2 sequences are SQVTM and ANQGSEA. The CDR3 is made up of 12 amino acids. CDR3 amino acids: CSVEAQSYEQYL. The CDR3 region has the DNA TGCAGTGTGGAAGCGCAGAGCTACGAGCAGTACTTA.

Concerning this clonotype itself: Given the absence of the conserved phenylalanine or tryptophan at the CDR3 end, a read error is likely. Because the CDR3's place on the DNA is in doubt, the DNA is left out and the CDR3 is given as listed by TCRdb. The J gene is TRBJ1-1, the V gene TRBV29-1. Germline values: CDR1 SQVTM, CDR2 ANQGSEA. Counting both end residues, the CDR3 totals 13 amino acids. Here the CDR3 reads CNVGRPMHTETFS.

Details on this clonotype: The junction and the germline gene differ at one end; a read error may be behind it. The CDR3 DNA sequence: TGTGCCAACAGTAACGGCGGGACAGCTCTTCATGGCTACACCTTC. Amino acid sequence: CANSNGGTALHGYTF. The genes are TRBV6-5 and TRBJ1-2; 7 bases fit TRBD1. Germline values: CDR1 MNHEY, CDR2 SVGAGI. This CDR3 contains 15 residues.

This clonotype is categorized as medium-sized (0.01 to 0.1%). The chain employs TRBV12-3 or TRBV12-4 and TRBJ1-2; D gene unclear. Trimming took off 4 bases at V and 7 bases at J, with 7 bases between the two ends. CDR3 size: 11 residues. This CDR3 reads CASSSGLGYTF. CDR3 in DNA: TGTGCCAGCAGTTCAGGACTTGGCTACACCTTC.

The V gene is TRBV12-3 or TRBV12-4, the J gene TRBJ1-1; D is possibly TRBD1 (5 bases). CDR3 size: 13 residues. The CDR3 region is CTNRRDGNTEAFF. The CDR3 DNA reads TGTACCAACAGAAGGGACGGGAACACTGAAGCTTTCTTT.

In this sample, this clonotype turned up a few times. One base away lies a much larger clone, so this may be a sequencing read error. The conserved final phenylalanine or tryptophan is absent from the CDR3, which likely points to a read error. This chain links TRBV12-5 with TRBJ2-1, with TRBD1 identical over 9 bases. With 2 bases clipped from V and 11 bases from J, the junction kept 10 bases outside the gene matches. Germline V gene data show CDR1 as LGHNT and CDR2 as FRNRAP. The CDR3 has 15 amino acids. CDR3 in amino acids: CASGLPGQGVHKQFL. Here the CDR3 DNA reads TGTGCTAGTGGTTTGCCGGGACAGGGCGTCCATAAGCAGTTCTTG.

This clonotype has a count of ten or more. DNA of the CDR3: TGTGCCAGCAGTCTAGCGCTCCCCGGCACAGATACGCAGTATTTT. Its translation: CASSLALPGTDTQYF. The genes are TRBV6-2 or TRBV6-3 and TRBJ2-3; tentatively, D is TRBD2 (6 bases). V was trimmed by 5 bases and J by 1 base, leaving 13 bases between them. Germline lookup yields CDR1 MNHEY and CDR2 SVGEGT. The CDR3 is 15 amino acids.

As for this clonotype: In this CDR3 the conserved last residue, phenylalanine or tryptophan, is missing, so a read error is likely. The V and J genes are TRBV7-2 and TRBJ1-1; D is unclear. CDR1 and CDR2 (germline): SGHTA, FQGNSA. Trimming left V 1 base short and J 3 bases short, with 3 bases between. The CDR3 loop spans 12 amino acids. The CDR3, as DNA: TGTGCCAGCAGCTTAGTCGACACTGAAGCTTTCTCT. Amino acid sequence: CASSLVDTEAFS.

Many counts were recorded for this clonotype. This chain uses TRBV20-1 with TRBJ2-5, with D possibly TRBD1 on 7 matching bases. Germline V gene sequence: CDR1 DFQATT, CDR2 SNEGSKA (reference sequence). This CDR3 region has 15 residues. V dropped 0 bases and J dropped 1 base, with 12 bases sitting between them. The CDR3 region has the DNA TGCAGTGCTAGAGATCCAGGGGGGATCCAAGAGACCCAGTACTTC. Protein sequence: CSARDPGGIQETQYF.

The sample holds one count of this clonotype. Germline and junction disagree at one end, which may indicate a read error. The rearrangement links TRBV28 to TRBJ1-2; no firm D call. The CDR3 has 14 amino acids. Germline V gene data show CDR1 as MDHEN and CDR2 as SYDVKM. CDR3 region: CVSSLGPAVYGYTF. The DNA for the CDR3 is TGTGTCAGCAGTTTAGGCCCGGCGGTCTATGGCTACACCTTC.

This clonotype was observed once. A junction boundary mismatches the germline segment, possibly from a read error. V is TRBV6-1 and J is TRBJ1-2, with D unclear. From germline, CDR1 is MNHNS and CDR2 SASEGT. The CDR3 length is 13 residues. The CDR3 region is CASNDLTSYAYTF. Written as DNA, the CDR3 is TGTGCCAGCAATGACCTGACAAGCTATGCCTACACCTTC.

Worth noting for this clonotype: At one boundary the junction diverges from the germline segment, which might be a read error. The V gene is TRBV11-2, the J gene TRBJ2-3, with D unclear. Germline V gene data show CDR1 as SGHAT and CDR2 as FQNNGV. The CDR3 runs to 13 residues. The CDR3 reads CVSSLDRADTQCF. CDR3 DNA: TGTGTCAGCAGCTTAGATCGGGCAGATACCCAGTGTTTT. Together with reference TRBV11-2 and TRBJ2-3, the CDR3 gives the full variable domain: EAGVAQSPRYKIIEKRQSVAFWCNPISGHATLYWYQQILGQGPKLLIQFQNNGVVDDSQLPKDRFSAERLKGVDSTLKIQPAKLEDSAVYLCVSSLDRADTQCFGPGTRLTVL.

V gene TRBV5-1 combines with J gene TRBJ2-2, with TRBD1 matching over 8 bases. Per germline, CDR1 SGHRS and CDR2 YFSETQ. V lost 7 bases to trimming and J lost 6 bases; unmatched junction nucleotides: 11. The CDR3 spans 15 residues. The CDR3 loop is CASCPDRVSAGELFF. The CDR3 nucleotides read TGCGCCAGCTGCCCGGACAGGGTATCTGCCGGGGAGCTGTTTTTT.

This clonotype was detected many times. This chain's CDR3 is CASSPGGGRRPYGGYTF. The CDR3 region has the DNA TGTGCCAGCAGCCCAGGTGGGGGACGCCGGCCTTATGGAGGCTACACCTTC. This chain connects TRBV14 to TRBJ1-2, with D possibly matching TRBD1 (5 bases). Germline-derived CDR1 and CDR2 are SGHDN and FVKESK. This CDR3 contains 17 residues. With 4 bases removed from V and 8 bases from J, the gap between germline ends came to 26 bases.

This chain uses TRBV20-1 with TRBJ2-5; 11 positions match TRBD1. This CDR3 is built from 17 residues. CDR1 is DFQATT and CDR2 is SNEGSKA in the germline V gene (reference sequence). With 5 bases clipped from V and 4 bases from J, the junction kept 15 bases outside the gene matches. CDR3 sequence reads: CSAEDRGPGKARETQYF. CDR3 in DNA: TGCAGTGCTGAGGACAGGGGGCCGGGTAAGGCAAGAGAGACCCAGTACTTC.

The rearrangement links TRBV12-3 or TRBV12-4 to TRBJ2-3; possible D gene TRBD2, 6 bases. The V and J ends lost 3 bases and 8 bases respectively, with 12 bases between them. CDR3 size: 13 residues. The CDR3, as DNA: TGTGCCAGCAGTTTCAGCCGGGGAGGTACGCAGTATTTT. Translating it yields CASSFSRGGTQYF.

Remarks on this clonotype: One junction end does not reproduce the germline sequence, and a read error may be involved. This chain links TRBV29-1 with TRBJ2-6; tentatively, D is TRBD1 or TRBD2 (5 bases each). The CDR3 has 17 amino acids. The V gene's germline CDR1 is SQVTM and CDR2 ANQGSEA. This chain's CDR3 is CSVGGEGSFSGANVLTF. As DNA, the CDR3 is TGTAGCGTTGGGGGAGAGGGTTCTTTCTCTGGGGCCAACGTCCTGACTTTC.

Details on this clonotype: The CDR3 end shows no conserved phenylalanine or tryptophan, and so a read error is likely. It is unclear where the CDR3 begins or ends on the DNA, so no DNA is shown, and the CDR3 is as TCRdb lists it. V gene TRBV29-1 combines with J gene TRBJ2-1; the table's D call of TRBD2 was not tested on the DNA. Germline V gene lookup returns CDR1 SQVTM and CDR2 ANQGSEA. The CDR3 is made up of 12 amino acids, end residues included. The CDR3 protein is CSVVLIEGEQFL.

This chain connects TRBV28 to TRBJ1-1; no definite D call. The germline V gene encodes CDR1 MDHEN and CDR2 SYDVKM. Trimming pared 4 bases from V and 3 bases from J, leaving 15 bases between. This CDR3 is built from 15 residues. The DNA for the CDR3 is TGTGCCAGCAGTTCCCCTTTCGGCGGGGACACTGAAGCTTTCTTT. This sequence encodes CASSSPFGGDTEAFF. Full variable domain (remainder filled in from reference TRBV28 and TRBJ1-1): DVKVTQSSRYLVKRTGEKVFLECVQDMDHENMFWYRQDPGLGLRLIYFSYDVKMKEKGDIPEGYSVSREKKERFSLILESASTNQTSMYLCASSSPFGGDTEAFFGQGTRLTVV.

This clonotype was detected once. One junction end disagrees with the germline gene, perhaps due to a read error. The CDR3 here is CVSSLVGYPLPDTQYF. The CDR3 DNA sequence: TGTGTCAGCAGCCTAGTGGGTTACCCGCTTCCAGATACGCAGTATTTT. The genes are TRBV11-2 and TRBJ2-3; D not certain. CDR3 length: 16 residues. Germline V CDR1 and CDR2: SGHAT, FQNNGV.